Below are 19 T cell receptor beta chains sequenced from a single sample in a study of spatial heterogeneity in lung cancer. Antigens for these TCRs are unknown. Described time point: sample taken at primary tumor resection. Study-level findings and limits: Tracking of tumor mutation counts was seen in expanded intratumoral alpha and beta TCR counts.

TCRdb passed the 5' RACE reads through MiXCR, listing each CDR3 protein once. The sample lists 9,000 to 13,000 distinct CDR3 sequences; about 7.4% were seen once. Sequenced material: lung tumor tissue, taken at surgery. The receptors were gathered from a female donor with early-stage non-small cell lung cancer.

Worth noting for this clonotype: This may be a read error, as it is one base from a much larger clone. The J gene is TRBJ2-5, the V gene TRBV3-1; D ambiguous. The CDR3 has 13 amino acids. Deletions cut 2 bases from V and 3 bases from J, with 7 bases between. Germline V gives CDR1 LGHDT, CDR2 YNNKEL (reference sequence). CDR3 nucleotide sequence: TGTGCCAGCAGCCAAAGGGCAGAAGAGACCCAGTACTTC. It codes for CASSQRAEETQYF.

This clonotype has at least ten counts. The chain has TRBV24-1 and TRBJ2-1, with 8 bases lining up with TRBD1. The CDR3 sequence is 16 residues long. The V and J ends lost 5 bases and 3 bases, in that order; junction bases with no gene match: 8. CDR1 and CDR2 from the germline V gene are KGHDR and SFDVKD. The CDR3 coding sequence is TGTGCCACCAGTGGCCAGGGGGCGGGAAGCTACAATGAGCAGTTCTTC. Its translation is CATSGQGAGSYNEQFF.

This clonotype was detected many times. The junction departs from germline at one end; a sequencing error may be responsible. V usage is TRBV29-1 and J usage is TRBJ2-3, with D possibly being TRBD1 or TRBD2 (5 bases each). Germline values: CDR1 SQVTM, CDR2 ANQGSEA. The CDR3 is 15 amino acids. The CDR3 sequence: CSGESGTRLPDTQYF. The CDR3, as DNA: TGCAGCGGTGAATCGGGGACCAGGCTGCCAGATACGCAGTATTTT.

This clonotype was seen many times. The V call is TRBV7-9, the J call TRBJ2-7; D unresolved. Germline CDR1 is SEHNR and CDR2 is FQNEAQ (reference sequence). CDR3 length: 14 amino acids. V was shortened by 1 base and J by 2 bases, with 9 bases between the two germline ends. The CDR3 spells CASSLVRQPYEQYF. DNA of the CDR3: TGTGCCAGCAGCTTAGTACGGCAGCCCTACGAGCAGTACTTC.

This clonotype has more than one count but fewer than ten. V usage is TRBV12-3 or TRBV12-4 and J usage is TRBJ2-7; D tentatively fits TRBD1 or TRBD2 (6 bases each). V gave up 3 bases and J gave up 7 bases, with 19 bases separating them. The CDR3 has 15 amino acids. CDR3 region: CASSFRPGAVREQYF. The CDR3 DNA reads TGTGCCAGCAGTTTTCGCCCGGGGGCGGTGAGGGAGCAGTACTTC.

There are a few counts of this clonotype. This chain links TRBV10-3 with TRBJ2-3; maybe TRBD2 (6 bases). The V gene's germline CDR1 is ENHRY and CDR2 SYGVKD. Trimming left V 3 bases short and J 4 bases short, with 8 bases between. This CDR3 region has 13 residues. CDR3 nucleotide sequence: TGTGCCATCAGTGACGGGGGACCAGATACGCAGTATTTT. Translated: CAISDGGPDTQYF.

The V call is TRBV7-2, the J call TRBJ2-3; 7 bases align to TRBD2. Germline CDR1 reads SGHTA; CDR2 reads FQGNSA. The CDR3 length is 16 residues. Germline trimming cut 2 bases from V and 4 bases from J; bases unmatched to any gene: 9. CDR3 sequence (DNA): TGTGCCAGCAGCTTATCTAGATCGGGAGGTTCAGATACGCAGTATTTT. Encoded protein: CASSLSRSGGSDTQYF.

The chain links TRBV5-1 to TRBJ1-2, with D hard to call. The CDR3 consists of 14 residues. Germline V lookup: CDR1 SGHRS, CDR2 YFSETQ. The V end lost 0 bases, the J end lost 8 bases, and 14 bases lay between the germline ends. CDR3 loop: CASSLALGEDGYTF. DNA of the CDR3: TGCGCCAGCAGCTTGGCCTTAGGCGAGGACGGCTACACCTTC.

This clonotype is medium-sized in the sample. This sequence joins TRBV9 and TRBJ1-1; the D is unclear. V lost 3 bases, J lost 3 bases, and 9 bases lay in between. The CDR3 is 13 residues long. From germline, CDR1 is SGDLS and CDR2 YYNGEE. In DNA, the CDR3 is TGTGCCAGCAGCGAGGTAGGCTACACTGAAGCTTTCTTT. Translation: CASSEVGYTEAFF.

The sample holds many counts of this clonotype. V usage is TRBV5-4 and J usage is TRBJ2-2; the match to TRBD2 covers 15 bases. The CDR3 loop spans 16 amino acids. With V trimmed by 4 bases and J by 3 bases, 1 base remained unmatched. The germline V gene encodes CDR1 SGHNT and CDR2 YYREEE (reference sequence). CDR3 nucleotides: TGTGCCAGCAGCGGGACTAGCGGGGGGCACACCGGGGAGCTGTTTTTT. Translating gives CASSGTSGGHTGELFF. Full variable domain (remainder filled in from reference TRBV5-4 and TRBJ2-2): ETGVTQSPTHLIKTRGQQVTLRCSSQSGHNTVSWYQQALGQGPQFIFQYYREEENGRGNFPPRFSGLQFPNYSSELNVNALELDDSALYLCASSGTSGGHTGELFFGEGSRLTVL.

Comment on this clonotype: One base away lies a much larger clone, so this may be a sequencing read error. This chain links TRBV6-2 or TRBV6-3 with TRBJ1-2; the D is unclear. This CDR3 comprises 13 residues. Germline-derived CDR1 and CDR2 are MNHEY and SVGEGT. This CDR3 is CTSSLRRGYGYTF. As DNA, the CDR3 is TGTACCAGCAGTTTAAGGCGAGGATATGGCTACACCTTC.

This clonotype was seen many times. This chain connects TRBV2 to TRBJ1-5; D gene ambiguous. Germline loops: CDR1 SNHLY, CDR2 FYNNEI. The CDR3 has 14 amino acids. V was trimmed by 4 bases and J by 1 base, leaving 8 bases between them. This CDR3 is CASSVGRSNQPQHF. As DNA, the CDR3 is TGTGCCAGCAGTGTTGGTAGGAGCAATCAGCCCCAGCATTTT.

This clonotype ranks as medium-sized. V gene TRBV12-3 or TRBV12-4 combines with J gene TRBJ1-6; maybe TRBD1 (5 bases). V lost 3 bases and J 6 bases, leaving 9 bases between the germline ends. The CDR3 runs to 14 residues. The CDR3 loop reads CASSLGGFNSPLHF. CDR3 DNA sequence: TGTGCCAGCAGTTTGGGGGGTTTTAATTCACCCCTCCACTTT.

The genes are TRBV27 and TRBJ1-1; D ambiguous. The V end was cut by 6 bases, the J end by 2 bases, with 4 bases between. The CDR3 covers 11 residues. Per germline, CDR1 MNHEY and CDR2 SMNVEV (reference sequence). As DNA, the CDR3 is TGTGCCAGCAGGGGCAACACTGAAGCTTTCTTT. This sequence encodes CASRGNTEAFF.

This clonotype has at least ten counts. The chain carries TRBV27 and TRBJ2-1, with 7 bases that match TRBD2. The length of the CDR3 is 13 residues. Germline assignment: CDR1 MNHEY and CDR2 SMNVEV (reference sequence). Trimming cost V 5 bases and J 7 bases; bases outside gene matches: 5. CDR3: CASSVRLANEQFF. The CDR3 bases are TGTGCCAGCAGTGTTCGACTAGCAAATGAGCAGTTCTTC.

The V call is TRBV9, the J call TRBJ2-3; 7 nucleotides align to TRBD2. Per germline, CDR1 SGDLS and CDR2 YYNGEE. The CDR3 runs to 15 residues. Losses at the gene ends were 0 bases for V and 4 bases for J; bases not matched to a gene: 5. The CDR3 spells CASSVAQRGADTQYF. In nucleotides, the CDR3 is TGTGCCAGCAGCGTAGCCCAGCGGGGAGCAGATACGCAGTATTTT.

This clonotype showed up many times. This sequence joins TRBV6-1 and TRBJ2-5; TRBD2 matches at 7 bases. V was clipped by 2 bases and J by 7 bases; unmatched bases: 7. Germline V gives CDR1 MNHNS, CDR2 SASEGT. The CDR3 is 14 amino acids. The CDR3 DNA is TGTGCCAGCAGTGAAAGTAAAGCGGGACGGACCCAGTACTTC. Translating it yields CASSESKAGRTQYF.

This clonotype occurred a few times. The rearrangement links TRBV19 to TRBJ2-7; D gene ambiguous. CDR3 length equals 13 residues. Germline CDR1 is LNHDA and CDR2 is SQIVND (reference sequence). The germline V and J ends were trimmed by 5 bases and 0 bases, with 8 bases remaining between them. CDR3 nucleotides: TGTGCCAGTAGTTTGCAGGTCTCCTACGAGCAGTACTTC. Its protein is CASSLQVSYEQYF.

This clonotype was observed many times. The J gene is TRBJ2-6, the V gene TRBV12-5; weak D call: TRBD2 (6 bases). Germline V gene sequence: CDR1 LGHNT, CDR2 FRNRAP. There are 17 residues in the CDR3. V was cut by 7 bases and J by 2 bases, with 18 bases left in between. In DNA, the CDR3 is TGTGCTAGTGTCCCCGGGAGTCCGGATACTGGGGCCAACGTCCTGACTTTC. This sequence encodes CASVPGSPDTGANVLTF.